Sequencing of this T cell receptor (beta chain) was carried out in a study of blood T cell repertoires in COVID-19. Study in general: COVID-19 samples collected from the United States, Italy and Spain covered acute and convalescent phases. The cDNA or gDNA used as material had been derived from T cells, B-cell-depleted T cells, or PBMCs.

Authors' data handling: Amplification of reference gene primers was used by the study to estimate nucleated cell counts. This table comes from immunoSEQ multiplex PCR, and its TCRdb copy is limited to in-frame clones, with some not included. V and J calls and clone size are copied from that table; D and trimming were computed from the DNA. The sample lists over 40,000 clones; approximately 92% were seen once. Trimming pared 3 bases from V and 1 base from J, leaving 10 bases between. Germline assignment: CDR1 KGHSH and CDR2 LQKENI. CDR3 length: 14 residues. The gene calls are TRBV18 and TRBJ2-7; TRBD2 might be the D (5 bases). The sequence derives from a human donor in a cohort sampled during active COVID-19. Sequencing was done on a sample of peripheral blood. CDR3 residues: CASSPDLASYEQYF. Here the CDR3 DNA reads TGTGCCAGCTCACCCGACCTAGCTTCCTACGAGCAGTACTTC. The full variable domain, in which reference TRBV18 and TRBJ2-7 provide the parts outside the CDR3, is NAGVMQNPRHLVRRRGQEARLRCSPMKGHSHVYWYRQLPEEGLKFMVYLQKENIIDESGMPKERFSAEFPKEGPSILRIQQVVRGDSAAYFCASSPDLASYEQYFGPGTRLTVT.